The 2 T cell receptor beta chains below all came from one sample that was sequenced in a study of long-term antiretroviral therapy in people with HIV (dated by TCRdb to the early 2020s). Sequencing of the TRB variable region was done with the immunoSEQ hsTCRB v3.0 assay at survey level resolution. What TCRdb holds here is the immuneACCESS table cut down to in-frame rearrangements. Part of the clones is not present; checked against another copy, under half of the missing clones reflect an unresolved V gene, and the others are unexplained. The sample data list approximately 37,000 clones, and roughly four fifths of these were observed just once. Roughly 6.3% of the sample comes from the top ten. This specimen was unsorted PBMCs, taken 1 year after starting antiretroviral therapy. These TCRs come from a man aged 18 to 29 with HIV.

The chain couples TRBV19 to TRBJ2-5; 13 positions match TRBD2. The CDR3 has 17 amino acids. Germline V gene lookup returns CDR1 LNHDA and CDR2 SQIVND (reference sequence). J gave up 2 bases and V 2 bases, and 5 bases lay outside the gene matches. The CDR3, as DNA: TGTGCCAGTAGTATAATGAGGACTAGCGGGGGACAAGAGACCCAGTACTTC. It specifies CASSIMRTSGGQETQYF.

The chain is built from TRBV19 and TRBJ2-7; 10 bases are a match to TRBD1. CDR1 and CDR2 from the germline V gene are LNHDA and SQIVND (reference sequence). The CDR3 is made up of 15 amino acids. V was pared by 6 bases and J by 3 bases, with 8 bases of the junction left unmatched. The CDR3 DNA sequence: TGTGCCAGTAGCTCCGGGACAGGGGCTATCTACGAGCAGTACTTC. Protein: CASSSGTGAIYEQYF.